What follows are 8 T cell receptor beta chains derived from one specimen sequenced in a study of T cells after yellow fever vaccination. TCRdb processed the 5' RACE reads anew with MiXCR; each CDR3 protein has one entry. The repertoire has some 390,000 distinct CDR3 sequences, roughly a sixth of them found once; the top ten carry over 15%. The material sequenced was PBMCs, taken before the yellow fever booster vaccination. The receptors derive from a man aged 18 to 30 who received the YFV17D yellow fever vaccine.

Worth noting for this clonotype: At one of its ends the junction is not consistent with the germline gene, which may arise from a read error. This chain links TRBV7-6 with TRBJ1-6; D unclear. The CDR3 covers 13 residues. Germline CDR1 is SGHVS and CDR2 is FNYEAQ. CDR3 sequence: CASSLETYSSLHF. CDR3 DNA: TGTGCCAGTAGCTTAGAGACTTATTCCTCCCTCCACTTT.

CDR3 sequence (DNA): TGTGCCAGCAGCGGTACGGGGACCCGCTACGAGCAGTACTTC. Its translation is CASSGTGTRYEQYF. V is TRBV12-3 or TRBV12-4 and J is TRBJ2-7; either TRBD1 or TRBD2 may supply D (5 bases each). V gave up 6 bases and J gave up 3 bases, with 15 bases separating them. The CDR3 sequence is 14 residues long.

In DNA form, the CDR3 reads TGTGCCAGCAGCCTGGGGGGGTTTAAGCAGTACGTC. It codes for CASSLGGFKQYV. The V and J genes are TRBV13 and TRBJ2-7; 7 bases align to TRBD2. From germline, CDR1 is PRHDT and CDR2 FYEKMQ (reference sequence). Trimming cost V 5 bases and J 8 bases; bases outside gene matches: 6. This CDR3 spans 12 amino acids.

This clonotype has more than one count but fewer than ten. The chain employs TRBV20-1 and TRBJ2-6; possibly TRBD1 or TRBD2 for D (5 bases each). V dropped 7 bases and J dropped 0 bases, with 13 bases sitting between them. Germline-derived CDR1 and CDR2 are DFQATT and SNEGSKA (reference sequence). This CDR3 region has 15 residues. CDR3 residues: CSVPGPSSGANVLTF. The CDR3 coding sequence is TGCAGTGTTCCGGGACCAAGCTCTGGGGCCAACGTCCTGACTTTC.

The J gene is TRBJ2-2, the V gene TRBV5-1, with 7 bases that match TRBD1. Unmatched junction bases numbered 11, after V lost 10 bases and J lost 5 bases. The CDR3 extends over 14 amino acids. Per the germline V gene, CDR1 is SGHRS and CDR2 is YFSETQ. The CDR3 spells CACQTGIWTGELFF. The DNA of the CDR3 is TGCGCCTGTCAGACAGGGATTTGGACCGGGGAGCTGTTTTTT.

This clonotype was detected many times. This sequence joins TRBV28 and TRBJ1-1; D call uncertain. With 5 bases removed from V and 4 bases from J, the gap between germline ends came to 5 bases. This CDR3 contains 11 residues. Germline V CDR1 and CDR2: MDHEN, SYDVKM. The CDR3: CASSVSTEAFF. In DNA form, the CDR3 reads TGTGCCAGCAGTGTTAGCACTGAAGCTTTCTTT.

This clonotype was seen only a few times. The chain couples TRBV7-9 to TRBJ2-3; 9 positions match TRBD2. The V segment lost 7 bases and the J segment 1 base; nucleotides outside the gene matches: 18. The V gene's germline CDR1 is SEHNR and CDR2 FQNEAQ (reference sequence). This CDR3 spans 19 amino acids. The CDR3 DNA is TGTGCCAGCAAGTCTACCCTAGCGGGGTCAGGCCGAGGCACAGATACGCAGTATTTT. The encoded protein is CASKSTLAGSGRGTDTQYF.

The chain is built from TRBV7-2 and TRBJ2-3; D unclear. Germline-derived CDR1 and CDR2 are SGHTA and FQGNSA. V lost 5 bases to trimming and J lost 4 bases, with 10 bases between them. CDR3 length: 13 amino acids. CDR3 in amino acids: CASSLLVADTQYF. In DNA, the CDR3 is TGTGCCAGCAGCCTCTTGGTCGCAGATACGCAGTATTTT.